This T cell receptor (beta chain) is drawn from a study of response to subunit inactivated influenza vaccine. The study, taken as a whole, reports: The authors offered the suggestion that each seasonal influenza vaccination recruits few new T cells.

The CDR3 spans 13 residues. The V segment lost 3 bases and the J segment 8 bases; nucleotides outside the gene matches: 7. CDR1 and CDR2 from the germline V gene are DFQATT and SNEGSKA (reference sequence). This clonotype was counted only a few times. As yet, its antigen is unknown. TCRdb recomputed calls from the RT-PCR reads with MiXCR, one row per CDR3 protein. Among hundreds of thousands of distinct CDR3 sequences, roughly 18% were seen once, and the ten largest hold approximately 10%. The sample here was PBMCs from blood, taken more than 4 days after vaccination. V is TRBV20-1 and J is TRBJ1-2; 9 bases align to TRBD1. This clonotype originated in a man between 45 and 60 years old who received an inactivated influenza vaccine. The CDR3 sequence: CSASVGTGRGYTF. CDR3 sequence (DNA): TGCAGTGCTAGTGTCGGGACAGGGAGGGGCTACACCTTC.